The clone carrying this T cell receptor (beta chain) was detected ten times or more. No antigen is known for it. This sample was taken from a study of Graves' ophthalmopathy and Graves' hyperthyroidism. Only newly diagnosed hyperthyroidism patients aged 18 to 65, with under 2 months' duration, were enrolled. Study-level findings and limits: The model's prediction of ophthalmopathy progression had about 70% sensitivity and 72% to 80% specificity. An 81.08% specificity and about 88% sensitivity were achieved by a 13-signature model that separated ophthalmopathy from stable hyperthyroidism. Blood repertoires reportedly contained most expanded thyroid clonotypes above 0.001 frequency.

Amplification targeted the TCR beta CDR3 regions, with RNA transcripts as the source material. An initial RT-PCR round employing HTBI primers preceded a second-round multiplex PCR. TCRdb used MiXCR to reprocess the multiplex PCR reads, holding one entry per CDR3 protein. The data show hundreds of thousands of distinct CDR3 sequences, around 21% seen once. V lost 3 bases, J lost 2 bases, and 17 bases lay in between. CDR3 size: 17 residues. Looked up from germline, CDR1 is GTSNPN and CDR2 is SVGIG (reference sequence). The TCR sequence derives from a woman between 18 and 29 years old with stable Graves' hyperthyroidism. The rearrangement joins TRBV30 to TRBJ2-6; TRBD1 might be the D (6 bases). The sequenced sample consisted of peripheral blood. The CDR3 loop is CAWRRSGAPTGANVLTF. The CDR3 DNA sequence: TGTGCCTGGAGGCGTTCAGGGGCTCCTACTGGGGCCAACGTCCTGACTTTC.